This TCR beta chain came from a study of T cell responses to AZD1222 COVID-19 vaccine. Clones were sequenced by immunoSEQ multiplex PCR, and TCRdb holds only the in-frame ones, with some missing. The table has about 59,000 clones, 84% seen once. The input for sequencing was peripheral blood, taken on day 0 of AZD1222 vaccination. The TCR originated in an adult in good health.

CDR3 DNA: TGTGCCAGCAGTTCCCAGGCGGCGACCGCCTACAATGAGCAGTTCTTC. Its translation is CASSSQAATAYNEQFF. The chain couples TRBV28 to TRBJ2-1; D is unresolved. The CDR3 is made up of 16 amino acids. CDR1 and CDR2 from the germline V gene are MDHEN and SYDVKM. The ends were cut back, 4 bases at V and 2 bases at J, with 15 bases in the middle.